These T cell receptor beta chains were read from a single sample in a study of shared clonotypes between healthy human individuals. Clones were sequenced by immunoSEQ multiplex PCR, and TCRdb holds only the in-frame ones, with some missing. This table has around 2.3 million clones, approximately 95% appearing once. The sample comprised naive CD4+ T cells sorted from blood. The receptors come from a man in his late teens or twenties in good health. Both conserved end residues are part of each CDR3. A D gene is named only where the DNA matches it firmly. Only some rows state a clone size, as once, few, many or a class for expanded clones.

CDR3nt: TGTGCCAGCAGCTTGACTCGGACAGTAGAAATGAACACTGAAGCTTTCTTT
CDR3aa: CASSLTRTVEMNTEAFF
v_gene: TRBV11-2
j_gene: TRBJ1-1
d_gene: NA
abundance: NA

CDR3nt: TGCGCCAGCAGCCAAAACGATAAGCAAGGGAACACCGGGGAGCTGTTTTTT
CDR3aa: CASSQNDKQGNTGELFF
v_gene: TRBV4-3
j_gene: TRBJ2-2
d_gene: NA
abundance: NA

CDR3nt: TGTGCCAGCACTGGAACGGAAGGGTTTCGGGAAAAACTGTTTTTT
CDR3aa: CASTGTEGFREKLFF
v_gene: TRBV2
j_gene: TRBJ1-4
d_gene: NA
abundance: NA

CDR3nt: TGTGCCATCAAGGGGACAGGGTGGGATTCACCCCTCCACTTT
CDR3aa: CAIKGTGWDSPLHF
v_gene: TRBV10-3
j_gene: TRBJ1-6
d_gene: TRBD1
abundance: NA

CDR3nt: TGCGCCAGCCATGTTGGGGGGAACTCCTACGAGCAGTACTTC
CDR3aa: CASHVGGNSYEQYF
v_gene: TRBV5-1
j_gene: TRBJ2-7
d_gene: NA
abundance: NA

CDR3nt: TGTGCCATCAGTGAGTCTAAGGGACAGCTATATGGCTACACCTTC
CDR3aa: CAISESKGQLYGYTF
v_gene: TRBV10-3
j_gene: TRBJ1-2
d_gene: TRBD1
abundance: NA

CDR3nt: TGTGCCAGCAGTACGACAGGGCGGGCTTTCTTT
CDR3aa: CASSTTGRAFF
v_gene: TRBV6-5
j_gene: TRBJ1-1
d_gene: TRBD1
abundance: NA

CDR3nt: TGCGCCAGCCTTCCCGGGACAGGTAACAATGAGCAGTTCTTC
CDR3aa: CASLPGTGNNEQFF
v_gene: TRBV5-1
j_gene: TRBJ2-1
d_gene: TRBD1
abundance: once

CDR3nt: TGTGCCAGCAGCCGGTATAGCAATCAGCCCCAGCATTTT
CDR3aa: CASSRYSNQPQHF
v_gene: TRBV6-1
j_gene: TRBJ1-5
d_gene: NA
abundance: NA

CDR3nt: TGTGCCAGCAGCTCCCGGGACTTCTCCTACGAGCAGTACTTC
CDR3aa: CASSSRDFSYEQYF
v_gene: TRBV9
j_gene: TRBJ2-7
d_gene: NA
abundance: NA

CDR3nt: TGTGCCAGCAGCTTAGCTCCTACAGGGAGCAATCAGCCCCAGCATTTT
CDR3aa: CASSLAPTGSNQPQHF
v_gene: TRBV7-8
j_gene: TRBJ1-5
d_gene: NA
abundance: once

CDR3nt: TGTGCCGCCAAAACCCTGACCTATAATTCACCCCTCCACTTT
CDR3aa: CAAKTLTYNSPLHF
v_gene: TRBV19
j_gene: TRBJ1-6
d_gene: NA
abundance: NA

CDR3nt: TGTGCCAGTACAGCGGGCAATGAGCAGTTCTTC
CDR3aa: CASTAGNEQFF
v_gene: TRBV6-5
j_gene: TRBJ2-1
d_gene: NA
abundance: NA

CDR3nt: TGCAGCACTCAATTGAACACTGAAGCTTTCTTT
CDR3aa: CSTQLNTEAFF
v_gene: TRBV20-1
j_gene: TRBJ1-1
d_gene: NA
abundance: NA

CDR3nt: TGTGCCAGCAGCCCCCCTCAGGGGGGAAATACGCAGTATTTT
CDR3aa: CASSPPQGGNTQYF
v_gene: TRBV9
j_gene: TRBJ2-3
d_gene: NA
abundance: NA

CDR3nt: TGTGCCAGCAGCTCGACAGGGAATTCCGGGGAGCTGTTTTTT
CDR3aa: CASSSTGNSGELFF
v_gene: TRBV7-2
j_gene: TRBJ2-2
d_gene: TRBD1
abundance: NA

CDR3nt: TGTGCCAGCAGTCCAGATAAATCCGGGGAGCTGTTTTTT
CDR3aa: CASSPDKSGELFF
v_gene: TRBV28
j_gene: TRBJ2-2
d_gene: NA
abundance: NA

CDR3nt: TGTGCCAGCAGGGGGACAGGGCTGGTATACGAGCAGTACTTC
CDR3aa: CASRGTGLVYEQYF
v_gene: TRBV5-8
j_gene: TRBJ2-7
d_gene: TRBD1
abundance: NA